This T cell receptor (beta chain) is drawn from a study of blood T cell dynamics during melanoma immunotherapy. Sequenced by immunoSEQ multiplex PCR; TCRdb stores in-frame clones only, minus some. The data show about 11,000 clones, roughly 83% seen once. Time point indicated: pre-treatment baseline. Blood was drawn before treatment and at week 3 after checkpoint blockade. The input for sequencing was blood, taken from a patient treated with checkpoint blockade. This TCR was sampled from a human donor with melanoma.

In nucleotides, the CDR3 is TGTGCCAGCAGCTTACCCGGGGCCAGCACAGATACGCAGTATTTT. It is translated as CASSLPGASTDTQYF. This chain joins TRBV7-9 and TRBJ2-3; D tentatively fits TRBD1 or TRBD2 (5 bases each). Per the germline V gene, CDR1 is SEHNR and CDR2 is FQNEAQ (reference sequence). V was clipped by 2 bases and J by 0 bases, with 9 bases between them. The CDR3 runs to 15 residues.